These T cell receptor beta chains were read from a single sample in a study of T cell responses to AZD1222 COVID-19 vaccine. The repertoire was sequenced with immunoSEQ multiplex PCR; TCRdb's copy has only in-frame clones and lacks some. The sample includes approximately 110,000 clones, approximately 84% of them seen just once. Sequences were derived from peripheral blood, sampled on day 0 of AZD1222 vaccination. These receptors were obtained from an adult in good health. The CDR3 runs from the conserved cysteine through the conserved F or W. D genes are given only for firm matches.

v_gene,d_gene,CDR3aa
TRBV5-1,.,CASSNKTGPLGGQYF
TRBV18,.,CASSPRTTVTGELFF
TRBV14,.,CASSQDLFLRQYF
TRBV5-1,TRBD1,CASSPQTSGTASHEQYF
TRBV9,.,CASSVGGGTGANYGYTF
TRBV5-1,TRBD1,CASSDRGAYNEQFF
TRBV9,TRBD1,CASSPRDRGGSPLHF
TRBV20-1,.,CSARITGELFF
TRBV7-3,.,CASSSTDTQYF
TRBV18,TRBD1,CASSRGTGISGANVLTF
TRBV7-9,TRBD1,CASSLGQRGPEQYF
TRBV3-1/TRBV3-2,.,CASSRGRISGNSGNTIYF
TRBV7-6,.,CASSDSDGQYF
TRBV13,TRBD1,CASSSMDRGEAGELFF
TRBV25-1,.,CASSESGNSHEQYF
TRBV7-2,TRBD1,CASSLVGGTVNQPQHF
TRBV6-5,TRBD1,CATRQGDYSNQPQHF
TRBV5-4,TRBD1,CASSEGAGMNTEAFF
TRBV10-3,TRBD2,CAISDRTSGRIEQYF
TRBV7-9,.,CASSLDSPGQFF
TRBV12-3/TRBV12-4,.,CASSLATNEQFF
TRBV5-5,TRBD1,CASSSSGQGRDSPLHF
TRBV13,.,CASSLGTGELFF
TRBV5-1,TRBD1,CASSGRSGTGLNTEAFF
TRBV19,.,CASSPGHWQPQHF
TRBV29-1,TRBD1,CSVEDGTAQETQYF
TRBV4-1,TRBD1,CASSQGDRAGANVLTF
TRBV10-3,.,CATRGDNSGNTIYF
TRBV4-1,.,CASSQAFAQNTEAFF
TRBV7-2,TRBD2,CASSSTSGRYEQYF
TRBV6-5,.,CASSYLEESPLHF
TRBV7-2,.,CASSLVIGTRGYGYTF
TRBV12-3/TRBV12-4,.,CASSLARELFF
TRBV27,.,CASSLSGSSYNEQFF
TRBV6-2/TRBV6-3,TRBD1,CASSYPGTGGGGSQAFF
TRBV28,TRBD1,CASSGPGTGSQETQYF
TRBV6-5,TRBD1,CASSPQGTGRMKLFF